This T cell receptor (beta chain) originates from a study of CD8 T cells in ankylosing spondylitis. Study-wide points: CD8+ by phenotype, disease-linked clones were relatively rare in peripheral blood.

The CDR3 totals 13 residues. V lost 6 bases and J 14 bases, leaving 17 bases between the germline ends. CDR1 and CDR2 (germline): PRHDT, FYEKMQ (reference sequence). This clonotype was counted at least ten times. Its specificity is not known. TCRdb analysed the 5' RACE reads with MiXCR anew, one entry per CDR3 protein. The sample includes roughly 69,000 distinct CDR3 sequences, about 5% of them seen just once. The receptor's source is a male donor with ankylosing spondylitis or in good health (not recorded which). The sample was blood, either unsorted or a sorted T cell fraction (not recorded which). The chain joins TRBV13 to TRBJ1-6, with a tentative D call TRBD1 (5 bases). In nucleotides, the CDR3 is TGTGCCAGCAGTACCGGGACCCCCGGGGCCCTCCACTTT. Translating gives CASSTGTPGALHF.